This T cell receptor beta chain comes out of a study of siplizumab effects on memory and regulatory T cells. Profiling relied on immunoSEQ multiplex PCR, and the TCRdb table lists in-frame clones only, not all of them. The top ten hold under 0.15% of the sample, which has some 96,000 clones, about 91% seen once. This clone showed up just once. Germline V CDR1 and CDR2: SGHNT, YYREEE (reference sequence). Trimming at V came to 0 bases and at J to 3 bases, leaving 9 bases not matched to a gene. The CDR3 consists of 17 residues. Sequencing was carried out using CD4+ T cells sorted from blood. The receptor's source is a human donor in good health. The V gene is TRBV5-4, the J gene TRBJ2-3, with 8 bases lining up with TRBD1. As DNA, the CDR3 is TGTGCCAGCAGCTTGGGTATGGGGGGACAGGAGACAGATACGCAGTATTTT. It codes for CASSLGMGGQETDTQYF.